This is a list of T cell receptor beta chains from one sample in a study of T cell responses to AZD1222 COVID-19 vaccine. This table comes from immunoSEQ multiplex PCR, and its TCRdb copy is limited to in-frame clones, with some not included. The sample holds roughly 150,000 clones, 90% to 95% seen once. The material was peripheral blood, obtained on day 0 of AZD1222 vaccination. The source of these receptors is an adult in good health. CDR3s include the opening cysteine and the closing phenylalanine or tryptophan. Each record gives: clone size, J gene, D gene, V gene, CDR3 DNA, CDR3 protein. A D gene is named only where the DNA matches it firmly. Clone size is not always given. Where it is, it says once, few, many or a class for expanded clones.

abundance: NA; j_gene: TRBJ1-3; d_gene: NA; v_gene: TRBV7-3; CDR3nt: TGTGCCAGTTCGAAGGGCTCTGGAAACACCATATATTTT; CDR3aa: CASSKGSGNTIYF
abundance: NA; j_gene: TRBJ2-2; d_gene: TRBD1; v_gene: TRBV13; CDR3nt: TGTGCCAGCAGCTCCCGGGACAGGGGAATTAACGGGGAGCTGTTTTTT; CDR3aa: CASSSRDRGINGELFF
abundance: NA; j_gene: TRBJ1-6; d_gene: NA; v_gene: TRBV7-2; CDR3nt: TGTGCCAGCAGCTTAAGAGTTGAGGGTACTTTTAATTCACCCCTCCACTTT; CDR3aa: CASSLRVEGTFNSPLHF
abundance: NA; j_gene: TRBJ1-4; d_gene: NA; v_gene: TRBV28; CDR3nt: TGTGCCAGCAGTTTATGGGGTGCAACTAATGAAAAACTGTTTTTT; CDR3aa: CASSLWGATNEKLFF
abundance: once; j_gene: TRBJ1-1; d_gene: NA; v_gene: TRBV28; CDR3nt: TGTGCCAGCAGTTCCCCGGGATTTGAGGGACCAGAAGCTTTCTTT; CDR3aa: CASSSPGFEGPEAFF
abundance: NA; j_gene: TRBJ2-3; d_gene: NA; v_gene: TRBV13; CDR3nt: TGTGCCAGCAGCGATCTGTGGCAGGTCATGAGCACAGATACGCAGTATTTT; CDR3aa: CASSDLWQVMSTDTQYF
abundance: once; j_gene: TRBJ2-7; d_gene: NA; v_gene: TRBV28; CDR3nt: TGTGCCAGCAGTTATGGGAATATCTACGAGCAGTACTTC; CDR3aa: CASSYGNIYEQYF
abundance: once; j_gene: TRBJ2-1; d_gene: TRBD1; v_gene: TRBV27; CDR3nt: TGTGCCACTTTACAGGGGGCCCACAATGAGCAGTTCTTC; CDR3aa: CATLQGAHNEQFF
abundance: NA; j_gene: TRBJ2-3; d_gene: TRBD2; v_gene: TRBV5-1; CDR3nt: TGCGCCAGCAGCTTAGGACTAGCGGGGGATCGGACAGATACGCAGTATTTT; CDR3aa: CASSLGLAGDRTDTQYF
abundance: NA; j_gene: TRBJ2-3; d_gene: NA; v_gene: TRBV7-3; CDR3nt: TGTGCCAGCAGCTCCCCTAGCACAGATACGCAGTATTTT; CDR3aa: CASSSPSTDTQYF
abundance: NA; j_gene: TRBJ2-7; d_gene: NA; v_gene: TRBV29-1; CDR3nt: TGCAGCGTTGTTTCTCCCAGGGGCTACGAGCAGTACTTC; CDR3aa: CSVVSPRGYEQYF
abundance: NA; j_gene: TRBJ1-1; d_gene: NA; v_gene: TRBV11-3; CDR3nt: TGTGCCAGCAGCTGGAGAGGGAGGACTGAAGCTTTCTTT; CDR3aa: CASSWRGRTEAFF
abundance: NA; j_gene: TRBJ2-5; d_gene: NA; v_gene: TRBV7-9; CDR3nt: TGTGCCAGCAGCTTTTCCCCGGGACACACCGCCGGGGAGACCCAGTACTTC; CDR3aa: CASSFSPGHTAGETQYF
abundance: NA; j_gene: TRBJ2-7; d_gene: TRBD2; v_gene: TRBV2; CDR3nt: TGTGCCAGCCATATACTAGCGGGGGTTTCCTACGAGCAGTACTTC; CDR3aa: CASHILAGVSYEQYF
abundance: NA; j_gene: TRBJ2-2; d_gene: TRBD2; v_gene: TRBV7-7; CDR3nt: TGTGCTAGCAGCTTAGCTGGTAGCGGGAGTGTCACCGGGGAGCTGTTTTTT; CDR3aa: CASSLAGSGSVTGELFF
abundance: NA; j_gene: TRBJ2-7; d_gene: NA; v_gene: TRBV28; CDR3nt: TGTGCCAGCAGTTTATACAGGAGCTCCTACGAGCAGTACTTC; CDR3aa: CASSLYRSSYEQYF
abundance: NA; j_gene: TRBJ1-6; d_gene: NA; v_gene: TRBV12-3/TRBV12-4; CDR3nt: TGTGCCAGCACGGTTTATGGGCATTCGGCCCTCCACTTT; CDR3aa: CASTVYGHSALHF
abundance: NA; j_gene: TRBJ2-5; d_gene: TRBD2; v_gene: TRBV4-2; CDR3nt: TGTGCCAGCAGCCAAGAAGGAGCGGGAAAAGAGACCCAGTACTTC; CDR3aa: CASSQEGAGKETQYF
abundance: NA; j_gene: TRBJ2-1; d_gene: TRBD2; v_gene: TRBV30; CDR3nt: TGTGCCTGGAGTGAAGGTGGGGCTAGCGGGAAATACAATGAGCAGTTCTTC; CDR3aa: CAWSEGGASGKYNEQFF
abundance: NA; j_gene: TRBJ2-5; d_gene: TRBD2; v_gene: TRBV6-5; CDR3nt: TGTGCCAGCAGCCGCACCGGGGGGTCCGAGACCCAGTACTTC; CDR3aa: CASSRTGGSETQYF
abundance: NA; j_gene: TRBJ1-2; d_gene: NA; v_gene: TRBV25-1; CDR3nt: TGTGCCAGCAGTGAAAATTTGGGGCAGATTAACTATGGCTACACCTTC; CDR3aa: CASSENLGQINYGYTF
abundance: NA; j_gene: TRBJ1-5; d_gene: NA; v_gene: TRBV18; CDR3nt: TGTGCCAGCTCACCTAGACAGATGCGCAATCAGCCCCAGCATTTT; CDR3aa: CASSPRQMRNQPQHF